The TCR beta chain under discussion was sequenced for a study of CD8 T cells in ankylosing spondylitis. Study conclusions and caveats: Clones linked to disease, bearing a CD8+ phenotype, were relatively rare in peripheral blood. Typical of ankylosing spondylitis blood, it appeared, was a TCR beta motif of under 10 highly homologous variants.

TCRdb redid the calling of the 5' RACE reads with MiXCR, one entry per CDR3 protein. The sample carries about 540,000 distinct CDR3 sequences, about 13% recorded once. The V gene lost 6 bases and the J gene lost 4 bases, with 10 bases spanning the gap. The germline gives CDR1 MNHNS, CDR2 SASEGT. The CDR3 sequence is 13 residues long. As concerns this clonotype: Antigen: not known.

Sequencing was performed on blood, either unsorted or a sorted T cell fraction (not recorded which). The rearrangement uses TRBV6-1 and TRBJ1-5, with a tentative D call TRBD1 (5 bases). The clonotype originates from a male donor with ankylosing spondylitis. As DNA, the CDR3 is TGTGCCAGCAGCAGGGAATCTAATCAGCCCCAGCATTTT. It specifies CASSRESNQPQHF.